This T cell receptor (beta chain) emerged from a study of blood T cells in healthy people across ages. Alongside a J-beta primer mix, a sample-barcoded 5' primer served in a second PCR lasting roughly 6 to 11 cycles. A template-switch adaptor containing 12 random nucleotides labeled each cDNA molecule. TCRdb reanalysed the 5' RACE reads using MiXCR and keeps one entry per CDR3 protein. The profile shows around 1,900,000 distinct CDR3 sequences, approximately 39% of them singletons. The CDR3 spans 14 residues. Germline loops: CDR1 SGHVS, CDR2 FNYEAQ. With V trimmed by 6 bases and J by 4 bases, 7 bases remained unmatched.

Sequencing was done on a sample of blood. This chain links TRBV7-6 with TRBJ1-1, with TRBD1 identical over 8 bases. The receptor was isolated from a human donor in good health. The chain's CDR3 is CASSPDRVTTEAFF. As DNA, the CDR3 is TGTGCCAGCAGTCCGGACAGGGTAACCACTGAAGCTTTCTTT. Variable domain in full (rest from reference TRBV7-6 and TRBJ1-1): GAGVSQSPRYKVTKRGQDVALRCDPISGHVSLYWYRQALGQGPEFLTYFNYEAQQDKSGLPNDRFSAERPEGSISTLTIQRTEQRDSAMYRCASSPDRVTTEAFFGQGTRLTVV.